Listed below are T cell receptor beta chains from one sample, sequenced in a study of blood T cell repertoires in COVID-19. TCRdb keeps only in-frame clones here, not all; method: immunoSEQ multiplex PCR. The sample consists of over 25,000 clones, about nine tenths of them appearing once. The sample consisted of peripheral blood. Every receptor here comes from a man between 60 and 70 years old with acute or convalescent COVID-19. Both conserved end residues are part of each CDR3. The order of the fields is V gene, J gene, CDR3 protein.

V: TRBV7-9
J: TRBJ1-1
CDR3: CASGRGQVNTEAFF

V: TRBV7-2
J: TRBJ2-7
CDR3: CASSLGTANYEQYF

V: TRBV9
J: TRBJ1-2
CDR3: CASSVADRGNYGYTF

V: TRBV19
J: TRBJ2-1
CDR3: CASSIDPAGVNEQFF

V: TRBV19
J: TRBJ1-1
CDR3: CASKAGANTEAFF

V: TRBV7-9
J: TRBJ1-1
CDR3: CASSWTPNTEAFF

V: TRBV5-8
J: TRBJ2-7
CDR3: CASSFSGITYEQYF

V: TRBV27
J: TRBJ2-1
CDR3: CASSLLLGQGSNNEQFF

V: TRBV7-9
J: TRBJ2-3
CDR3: CASSPGTSGSDTQYF

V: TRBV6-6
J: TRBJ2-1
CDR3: CASSYPLREQFF

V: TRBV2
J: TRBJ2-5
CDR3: CASGPTESYQETQYF

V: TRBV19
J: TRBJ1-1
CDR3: CASSIGPTGNTEAFF

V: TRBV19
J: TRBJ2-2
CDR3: CASSRQPNTGELFF

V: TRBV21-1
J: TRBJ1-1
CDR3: CASPKSPRGVSMNTEAFF

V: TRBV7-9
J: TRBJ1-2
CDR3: CASSLAHLTGDYGYTF

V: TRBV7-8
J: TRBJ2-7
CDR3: CASSTITGGGSRNYEQYF

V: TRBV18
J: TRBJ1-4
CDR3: CASSRTGPNEKLFF

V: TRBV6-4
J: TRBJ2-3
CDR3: CASSDVRGVCDRGITDTQYF

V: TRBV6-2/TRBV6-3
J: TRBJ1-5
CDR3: CASSYSGRGSEPQHF

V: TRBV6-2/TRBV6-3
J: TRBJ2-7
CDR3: CASSLAVVWSSYEQYF

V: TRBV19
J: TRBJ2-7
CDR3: CASGYRGYEQYF

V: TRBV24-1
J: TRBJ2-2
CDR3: CATSDLVGEGLNTGELFF

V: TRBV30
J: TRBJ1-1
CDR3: CAVQGSMNTEAFF

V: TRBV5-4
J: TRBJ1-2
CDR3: CASTGAGVGYTF

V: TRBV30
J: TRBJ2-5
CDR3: CARRDRGYQETQYF

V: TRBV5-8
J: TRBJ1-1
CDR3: CASSLPRWGRTEAFF

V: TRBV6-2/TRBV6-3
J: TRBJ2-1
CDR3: CASSYGQSSGRDNEQFF

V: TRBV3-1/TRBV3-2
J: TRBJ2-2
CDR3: CASSPYIKASGRANTGELFF

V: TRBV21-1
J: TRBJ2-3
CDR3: CASSNPPGNIWHTDTQYF